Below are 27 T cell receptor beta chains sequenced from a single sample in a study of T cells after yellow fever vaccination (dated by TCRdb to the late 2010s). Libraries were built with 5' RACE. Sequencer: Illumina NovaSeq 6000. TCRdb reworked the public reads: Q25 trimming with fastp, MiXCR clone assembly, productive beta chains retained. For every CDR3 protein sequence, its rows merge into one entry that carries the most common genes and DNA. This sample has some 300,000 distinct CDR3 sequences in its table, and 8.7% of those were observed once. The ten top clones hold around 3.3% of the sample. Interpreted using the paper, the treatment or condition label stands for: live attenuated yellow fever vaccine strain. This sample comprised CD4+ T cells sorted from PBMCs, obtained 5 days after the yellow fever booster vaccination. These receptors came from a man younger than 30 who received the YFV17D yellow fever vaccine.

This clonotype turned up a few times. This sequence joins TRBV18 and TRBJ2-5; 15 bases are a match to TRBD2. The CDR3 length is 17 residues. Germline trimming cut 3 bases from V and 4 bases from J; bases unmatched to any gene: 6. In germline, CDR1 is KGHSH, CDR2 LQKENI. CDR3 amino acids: CASSPGLAGGLGETQYF. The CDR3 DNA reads TGTGCCAGCTCACCGGGACTAGCGGGGGGTCTTGGAGAGACCCAGTACTTC.

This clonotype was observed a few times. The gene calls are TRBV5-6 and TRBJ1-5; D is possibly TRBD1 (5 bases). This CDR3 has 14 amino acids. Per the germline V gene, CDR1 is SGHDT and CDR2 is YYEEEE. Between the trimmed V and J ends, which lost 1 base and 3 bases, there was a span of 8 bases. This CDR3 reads CASSLTGYNQPQHF. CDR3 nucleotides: TGTGCCAGCAGCTTGACAGGTTACAATCAGCCCCAGCATTTT.

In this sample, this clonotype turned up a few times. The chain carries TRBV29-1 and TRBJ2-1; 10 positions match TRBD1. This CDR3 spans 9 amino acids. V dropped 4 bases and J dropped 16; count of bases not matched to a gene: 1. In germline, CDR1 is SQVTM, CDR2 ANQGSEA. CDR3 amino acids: CSVGDRGFF. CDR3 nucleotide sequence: TGCAGCGTTGGGGACAGGGGTTTCTTC.

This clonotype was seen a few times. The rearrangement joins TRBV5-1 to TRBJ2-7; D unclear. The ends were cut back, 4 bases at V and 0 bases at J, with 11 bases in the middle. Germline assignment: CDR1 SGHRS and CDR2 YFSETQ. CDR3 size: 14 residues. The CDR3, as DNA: TGCGCCAGCAGCGCCGGGCCTAGCTCCTACGAGCAGTACTTC. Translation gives CASSAGPSSYEQYF. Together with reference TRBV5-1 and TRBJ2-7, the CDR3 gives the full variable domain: KAGVTQTPRYLIKTRGQQVTLSCSPISGHRSVSWYQQTPGQGLQFLFEYFSETQRNKGNFPGRFSGRQFSNSRSEMNVSTLELGDSALYLCASSAGPSSYEQYFGPGTRLTVT.

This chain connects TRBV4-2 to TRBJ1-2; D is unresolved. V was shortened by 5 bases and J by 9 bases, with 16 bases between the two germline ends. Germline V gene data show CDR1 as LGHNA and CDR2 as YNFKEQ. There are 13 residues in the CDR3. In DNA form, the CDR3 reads TGTGCCAGCAGCACCTCACCGGGCGAGAGCTACACCTTC. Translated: CASSTSPGESYTF.

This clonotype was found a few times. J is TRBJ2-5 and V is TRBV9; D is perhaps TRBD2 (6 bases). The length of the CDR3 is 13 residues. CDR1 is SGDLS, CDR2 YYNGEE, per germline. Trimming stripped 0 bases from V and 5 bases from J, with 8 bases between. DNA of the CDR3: TGTGCCAGCAGCGTAGAGGCGGGGGAGACCCAGTACTTC. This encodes CASSVEAGETQYF. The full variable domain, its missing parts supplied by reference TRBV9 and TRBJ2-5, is DSGVTQTPKHLITATGQRVTLRCSPRSGDLSVYWYQQSLDQGLQFLIQYYNGEERAKGNILERFSAQQFPDLHSELNLSSLELGDSALYFCASSVEAGETQYFGPGTRLLVL.

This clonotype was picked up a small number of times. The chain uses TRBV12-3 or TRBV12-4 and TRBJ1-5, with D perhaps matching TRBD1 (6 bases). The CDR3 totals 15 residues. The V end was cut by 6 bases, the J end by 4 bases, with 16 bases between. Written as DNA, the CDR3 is TGTGCCAGCAGCCGGCAGGAGGGGGGGAATCAGCCCCAGCATTTT. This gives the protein CASSRQEGGNQPQHF.

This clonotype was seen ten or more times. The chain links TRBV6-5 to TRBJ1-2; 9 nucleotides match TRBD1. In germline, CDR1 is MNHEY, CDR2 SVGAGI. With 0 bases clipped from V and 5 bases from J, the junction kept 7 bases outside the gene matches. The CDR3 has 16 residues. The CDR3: CASSYSGTGTAYGYTF. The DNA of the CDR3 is TGTGCCAGCAGTTACTCCGGGACAGGGACGGCATATGGCTACACCTTC.

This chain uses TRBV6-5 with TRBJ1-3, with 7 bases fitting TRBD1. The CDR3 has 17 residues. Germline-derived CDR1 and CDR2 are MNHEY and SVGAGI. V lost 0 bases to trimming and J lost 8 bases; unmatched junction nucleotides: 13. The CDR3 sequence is CASSYSSIGGSGHTIYF. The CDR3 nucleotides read TGTGCCAGCAGTTACTCGAGTATAGGGGGCTCGGGACACACCATATATTTT.

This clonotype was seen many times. CDR3 DNA sequence: TGCAGTACGACAGGGGAGGGGATAAGGGATACGCAGTATTTT. Translation gives CSTTGEGIRDTQYF. V is TRBV20-1 and J is TRBJ2-3; perhaps TRBD1 as D (8 bases). Per the germline V gene, CDR1 is DFQATT and CDR2 is SNEGSKA (reference sequence). CDR3 size: 14 residues. The ends were cut back, 8 bases at V and 6 bases at J, with 21 bases in the middle.

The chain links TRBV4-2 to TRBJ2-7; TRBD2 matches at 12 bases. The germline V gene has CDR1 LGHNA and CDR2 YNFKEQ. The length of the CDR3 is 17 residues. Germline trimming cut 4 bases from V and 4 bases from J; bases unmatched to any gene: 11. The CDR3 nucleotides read TGTGCCAGCAGCCCGCAAGGACTAGCGGGGAGATTTTACGAGCAGTACTTC. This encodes CASSPQGLAGRFYEQYF.

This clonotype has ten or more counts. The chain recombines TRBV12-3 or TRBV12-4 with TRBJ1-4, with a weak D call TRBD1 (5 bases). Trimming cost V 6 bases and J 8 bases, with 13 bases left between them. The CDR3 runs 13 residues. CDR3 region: CASRTVGDEKLFF. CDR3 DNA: TGTGCCAGCAGGACCGTCGGGGACGAAAAACTGTTTTTT.

CDR3 sequence: CASSLERGYYGYTF. DNA for the CDR3: TGTGCCAGCAGCTTGGAGCGGGGCTACTATGGCTACACCTTC. J is TRBJ1-2 and V is TRBV5-4, with D possibly matching TRBD1 (5 bases). The CDR3 totals 14 residues. Germline lookup yields CDR1 SGHNT and CDR2 YYREEE (reference sequence). V lost 0 bases and J 3 bases, leaving 9 bases between the germline ends.

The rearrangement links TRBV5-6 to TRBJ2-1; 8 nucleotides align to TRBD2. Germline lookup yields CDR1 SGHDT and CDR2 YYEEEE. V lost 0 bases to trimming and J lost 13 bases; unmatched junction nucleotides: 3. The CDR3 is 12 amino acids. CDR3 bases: TGTGCCAGCAGCTTGGTTAGCGGGGCCCAGTTCTTC. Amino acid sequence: CASSLVSGAQFF. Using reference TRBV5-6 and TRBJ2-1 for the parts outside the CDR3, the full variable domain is DAGVTQSPTHLIKTRGQQVTLRCSPKSGHDTVSWYQQALGQGPQFIFQYYEEEERQRGNFPDRFSGHQFPNYSSELNVNALLLGDSALYLCASSLVSGAQFFGPGTRLTVL.

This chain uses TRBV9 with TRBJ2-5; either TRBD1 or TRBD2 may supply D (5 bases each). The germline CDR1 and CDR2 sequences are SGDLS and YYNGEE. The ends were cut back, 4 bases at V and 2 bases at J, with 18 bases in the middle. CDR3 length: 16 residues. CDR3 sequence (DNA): TGTGCCAGCAGCACCTCCGGGACCCGAGGGCAAGAGACCCAGTACTTC. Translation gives CASSTSGTRGQETQYF.

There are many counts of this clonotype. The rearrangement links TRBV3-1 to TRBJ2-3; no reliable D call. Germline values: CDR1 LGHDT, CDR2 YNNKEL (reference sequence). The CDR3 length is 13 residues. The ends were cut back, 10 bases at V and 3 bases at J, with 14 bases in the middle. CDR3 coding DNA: TGTGCCACCAAGGGTCTTTGGACAGATACGCAGTATTTT. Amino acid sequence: CATKGLWTDTQYF.

This CDR3 reads CASSWGRWVAPQHF. CDR3 nucleotides: TGTGCCAGCAGTTGGGGACGCTGGGTGGCGCCCCAGCATTTT. This chain uses TRBV28 with TRBJ1-5, with a weak D call TRBD1 (5 bases). The CDR3 is made up of 14 amino acids. Deletions cut 4 bases from V and 9 bases from J, with 16 bases between. CDR1 MDHEN and CDR2 SYDVKM come from the germline V gene.

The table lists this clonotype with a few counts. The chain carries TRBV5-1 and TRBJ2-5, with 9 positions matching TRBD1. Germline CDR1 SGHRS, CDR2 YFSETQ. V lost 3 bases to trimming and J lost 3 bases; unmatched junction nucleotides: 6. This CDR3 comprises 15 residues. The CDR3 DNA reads TGCGCCAGCAGCTACGGGACAGGGACAAAAGAGACCCAGTACTTC. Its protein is CASSYGTGTKETQYF.

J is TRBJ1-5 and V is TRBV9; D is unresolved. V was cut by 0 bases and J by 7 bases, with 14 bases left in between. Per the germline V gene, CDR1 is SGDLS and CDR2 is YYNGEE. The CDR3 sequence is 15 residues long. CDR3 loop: CASSVGSGVGQPQHF. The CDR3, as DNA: TGTGCCAGCAGCGTAGGGTCCGGGGTCGGGCAGCCCCAGCATTTT.

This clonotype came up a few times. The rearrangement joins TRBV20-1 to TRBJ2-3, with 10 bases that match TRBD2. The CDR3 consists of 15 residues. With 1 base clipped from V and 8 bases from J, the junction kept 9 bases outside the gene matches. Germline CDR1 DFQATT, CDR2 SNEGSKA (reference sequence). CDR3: CSARASGGAAATQYF. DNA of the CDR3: TGCAGTGCTAGAGCAAGCGGGGGGGCAGCGGCTACGCAGTATTTT.

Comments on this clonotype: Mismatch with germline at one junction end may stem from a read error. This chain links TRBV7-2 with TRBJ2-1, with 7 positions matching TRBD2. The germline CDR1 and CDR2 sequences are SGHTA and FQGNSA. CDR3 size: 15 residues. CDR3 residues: CASRGSSGSYNEQLF. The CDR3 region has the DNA TGTGCCAGCAGGGGATCTAGCGGCAGCTACAATGAGCAGCTCTTC.

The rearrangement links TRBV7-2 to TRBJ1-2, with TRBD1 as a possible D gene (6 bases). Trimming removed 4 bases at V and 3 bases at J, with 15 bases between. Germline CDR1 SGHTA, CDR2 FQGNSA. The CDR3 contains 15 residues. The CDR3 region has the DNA TGTGCCAGCAGCTCGAAAACGGGGGCGGACTATGGCTACACCTTC. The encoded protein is CASSSKTGADYGYTF.

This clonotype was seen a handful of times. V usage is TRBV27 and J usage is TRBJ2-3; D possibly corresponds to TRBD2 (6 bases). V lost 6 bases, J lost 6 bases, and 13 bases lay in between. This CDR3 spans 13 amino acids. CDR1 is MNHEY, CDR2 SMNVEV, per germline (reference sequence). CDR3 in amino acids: CASSPKGRDTQYF. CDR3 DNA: TGTGCCAGCAGCCCGAAGGGGAGGGATACGCAGTATTTT.

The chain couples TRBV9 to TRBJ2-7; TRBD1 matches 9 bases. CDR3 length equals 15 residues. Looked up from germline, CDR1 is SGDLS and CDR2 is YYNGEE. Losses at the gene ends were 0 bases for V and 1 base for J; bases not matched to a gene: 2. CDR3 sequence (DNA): TGTGCCAGCAGCGTAGACGGGACAGGGTCCTACGAGCAGTACTTC. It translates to CASSVDGTGSYEQYF.

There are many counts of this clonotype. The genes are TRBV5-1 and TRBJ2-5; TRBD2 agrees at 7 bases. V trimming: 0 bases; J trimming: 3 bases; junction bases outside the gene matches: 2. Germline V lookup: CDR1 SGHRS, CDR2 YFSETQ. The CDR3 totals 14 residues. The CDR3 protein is CASSLESGEETQYF. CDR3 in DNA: TGCGCCAGCAGCTTGGAGAGCGGGGAAGAGACCCAGTACTTC.

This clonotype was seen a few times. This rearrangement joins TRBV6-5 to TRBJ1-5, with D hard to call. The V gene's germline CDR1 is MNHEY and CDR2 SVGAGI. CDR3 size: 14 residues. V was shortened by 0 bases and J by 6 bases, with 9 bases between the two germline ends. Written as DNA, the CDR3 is TGTGCCAGCAGTTACTCGACCGGTGGTCAGCCCCAGCATTTT. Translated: CASSYSTGGQPQHF.

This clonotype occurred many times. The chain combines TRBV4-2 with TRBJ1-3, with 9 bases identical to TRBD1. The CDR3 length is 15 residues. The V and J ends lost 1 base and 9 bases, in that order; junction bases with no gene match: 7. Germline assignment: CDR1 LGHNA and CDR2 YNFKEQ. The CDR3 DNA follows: TGTGCCAGCAGCCAAGCGGGACAGGGTGTCGGCACCATATATTTT. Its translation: CASSQAGQGVGTIYF.